This TCR beta chain emerged from a study of blood T cell repertoires in COVID-19. Looking at the study overall: The analysed material was cDNA or gDNA that came from T cells, B-cell-depleted T cells, or PBMCs.

Sequencing used immunoSEQ multiplex PCR; TCRdb keeps in-frame clones, though not all of them. The sample has 75,000 to 100,000 clones; about 77% are singletons. This clone has ten or more counts. This clonotype originated in a woman at least 80 years old with acute or convalescent COVID-19. The sequencing input was peripheral blood.

CDR3 bases: TGCGCCAGCAGCATAAGACTAGCGGGGCCCACAGATACGCAGTATTTT. Its protein product is CASSIRLAGPTDTQYF. V and J are TRBV5-1 and TRBJ2-3, with 11 bases lining up with TRBD2. V gave up 4 bases and J gave up 2 bases; unmatched junction bases: 6. Germline V gene sequence: CDR1 SGHRS, CDR2 YFSETQ. This CDR3 contains 16 residues.